Given below is one TCR beta chain in context. Germline V lookup: CDR1 SGHRS, CDR2 YFSETQ. The CDR3 covers 14 residues. The V and J ends lost 5 bases and 7 bases, in that order; junction bases with no gene match: 8. Each CDR3 protein is one row after TCRdb ran MiXCR on the RT-PCR reads. The sample lists about 700,000 distinct CDR3 sequences, 13% to 15% occurring once. The sequencing sample was made of memory CD4+ T cells from blood. The rearrangement joins TRBV5-1 to TRBJ2-7; 11 nucleotides align to TRBD1. This receptor was taken from a female donor in good health, serving as a healthy control. CDR3 sequence reads: CASSAGQGAGEQYF. CDR3 in DNA: TGCGCCAGCAGTGCAGGACAGGGGGCGGGGGAGCAGTACTTC.